This note documents a single TCR beta chain sequence. What it binds is unknown. A mixed TRB-A/B primer pool amplified rearranged TRB by multiplex touch-down PCR. TCRdb reanalysed the multiplex PCR reads using MiXCR and keeps one entry per CDR3 protein. The sample carries approximately 7,600 distinct CDR3 sequences, 40% recorded once. The germline gives CDR1 SGHTA, CDR2 FQGNSA. The V segment lost 4 bases and the J segment 5 bases; nucleotides outside the gene matches: 8. This CDR3 has 15 residues. The sample is drawn from a study of T cell repertoires in aging, cancer and after chemotherapy. The overall study: Donor ages fell into six groups from 30 or younger up to 70 or older. Healthy donor repertoires were recorded over several months to years and showed clear clonal overlap. Study-wide points: In each cancer cohort, median generation probability increased across chemotherapy, suggesting thymic output rebounded.

The template was genomic DNA from peripheral blood, not RNA. The sequence was collected from a human donor in good health. Sequenced input: blood. V gene TRBV7-2 combines with J gene TRBJ2-5; 9 bases agree with TRBD1. The CDR3 coding sequence is TGTGCCAGCAGCTGGACCACAGGGGGCCTCGAGACCCAGTACTTC. Translated, it gives CASSWTTGGLETQYF. Variable domain in full (rest from reference TRBV7-2 and TRBJ2-5): GAGVSQSPSNKVTEKGKDVELRCDPISGHTALYWYRQSLGQGLEFLIYFQGNSAPDKSGLPSDRFSAERTGGSVSTLTIQRTQQEDSAVYLCASSWTTGGLETQYFGPGTRLLVL.